The T cell receptor (beta chain) described here comes from a study of T cell responses to AZD1222 COVID-19 vaccine. The repertoire was sequenced with immunoSEQ multiplex PCR; TCRdb's copy has only in-frame clones and lacks some. The sample lists about 110,000 clones, approximately 85% occurring once. This clone has just a few counts. Its matching antigen is unknown. The CDR3 has 15 amino acids. V gave up 0 bases and J gave up 1 base, with 9 bases separating them. CDR1 is MNHEY, CDR2 SVGEGT, per germline. Findings of the study overall: Baseline seropositivity characterized only six AZD1222 recipients. Clonal diversity may have been underestimated, and the donors were mostly white British, with more females than males. Spike-specific TCR breadth rose after two AZD1222 doses, and depth rose as well.

The V gene is TRBV6-2 or TRBV6-3, the J gene TRBJ1-1, with a weak D call TRBD1 (6 bases). The receptor was derived from an adult in good health. The source was peripheral blood, collected on day 0 of MenACWY control vaccination. The CDR3 spells CASSYSRRGNTEAFF. CDR3 nucleotide sequence: TGTGCCAGCAGTTACTCGCGCAGGGGGAACACTGAAGCTTTCTTT.